This is a list of T cell receptor beta chains from one sample in a study of T cells in localized non-small cell lung cancer. The data were produced by immunoSEQ multiplex PCR, yet TCRdb's version contains in-frame clones alone and is incomplete. Of around 64,000 clones listed, about nine tenths are singletons. The specimen comprised peripheral blood, sampled before any cancer treatment. The source is a man aged 40 to 69 with stage I lung adenocarcinoma. Each CDR3 is given with its conserved first and last residue. Each record gives: J gene, clone size, D gene, V gene, CDR3 protein, CDR3 DNA. The D gene is left open where the match is weak. Expanded clones get a size class; other rows say once, few or many, or leave the size out.

>TRBJ2-7|NA|NA|TRBV20-1
CSATEASEQYF
TGCAGTGCTACGGAGGCGTCCGAGCAGTACTTC
>TRBJ2-7|once|TRBD1|TRBV29-1
CSVCPGQESYEQYF
TGCAGCGTTTGTCCCGGACAGGAGTCCTACGAGCAGTACTTC
>TRBJ1-3|NA|NA|TRBV19
CASRGSGNTIYF
TGTGCCAGTAGGGGCTCTGGAAACACCATATATTTT
>TRBJ2-7|NA|TRBD2|TRBV5-1
CASSSGGPGTYEQYF
TGCGCCAGCAGCTCGGGAGGGCCGGGTACCTACGAGCAGTACTTC
>TRBJ2-7|NA|TRBD2|TRBV11-2
CASSLTSGIYEQYF
TGTGCCAGCAGCTTAACTAGCGGGATCTACGAGCAGTACTTC
>TRBJ2-1|NA|NA|TRBV29-1
CSVEPSTYNEQFF
TGCAGCGTTGAACCTAGCACTTACAATGAGCAGTTCTTC
>TRBJ2-1|NA|NA|TRBV2
CASSDYPLINEQFF
TGTGCCAGCAGTGACTACCCTCTAATCAATGAGCAGTTCTTC
>TRBJ2-1|NA|TRBD1|TRBV7-9
CASSLRQGPYNEQFF
TGTGCCAGCAGCTTAAGACAGGGACCCTACAATGAGCAGTTCTTC
>TRBJ1-5|NA|NA|TRBV7-8
CASSLESGEPQHF
TGTGCCAGCAGCTTAGAATCCGGGGAGCCCCAGCATTTT
>TRBJ2-3|NA|NA|TRBV5-1
CASSSGQHTDTQYF
TGCGCCAGCAGTAGTGGCCAGCACACAGATACGCAGTATTTT
>TRBJ2-1|NA|TRBD1|TRBV11-2
CASSLDADRGRIENEQFF
TGTGCCAGCAGCTTAGATGCCGACAGGGGGCGGATTGAGAATGAGCAGTTCTTC
>TRBJ1-2|NA|NA|TRBV19
CASSDNRAPSKGHTF
TGTGCCAGTAGTGACAACCGGGCCCCATCAAAAGGCCACACCTTC
>TRBJ1-1|NA|NA|TRBV6-4
CASSPGFLNTEAFF
TGTGCCAGCAGTCCCGGGTTCTTGAACACTGAAGCTTTCTTT
>TRBJ2-7|NA|NA|TRBV6-1
CASSDPGGAYEQYF
TGTGCCAGCAGTGACCCAGGGGGGGCCTACGAGCAGTACTTC